What follows describes a single T cell receptor (beta chain). The antigen is not known. Amplification targeted TCR beta CDR3 regions from RNA transcripts. An initial round of RT-PCR targeting the TCR CDR3 relied on the HTBI primer set. One entry per CDR3 protein results from TCRdb running MiXCR on the multiplex PCR reads. The sample contains 750,000 to 950,000 distinct CDR3 sequences, about 38% of which appear only once. The CDR3 has 15 residues. Trimming at V came to 0 bases and at J to 6 bases, leaving 4 bases not matched to a gene. The V gene's germline CDR1 is SGDLS and CDR2 YYNGEE. Patients were excluded because of uncontrolled infection, other autoimmune disease, pregnancy or lactation. The record originates from a study of T cells in Graves' hyperthyroidism and ophthalmopathy. About the study: Before any treatment, at initial diagnosis, peripheral blood was collected.

Study-level findings and limits: Appearing also in blood were most of the thyroid clonotypes expanded above 0.001.

This TCR was sampled from a man between 18 and 29 years old with Graves' hyperthyroidism. The specimen sequenced was blood. The chain employs TRBV9 and TRBJ2-2; 8 bases line up with TRBD1. Here the CDR3 reads CASSVGTGSSGELFF. The CDR3 nucleotides read TGTGCCAGCAGCGTAGGGACAGGGTCTTCCGGGGAGCTGTTTTTT. Together with reference TRBV9 and TRBJ2-2, the CDR3 gives the full variable domain: DSGVTQTPKHLITATGQRVTLRCSPRSGDLSVYWYQQSLDQGLQFLIQYYNGEERAKGNILERFSAQQFPDLHSELNLSSLELGDSALYFCASSVGTGSSGELFFGEGSRLTVL.